Listed below are T cell receptor beta chains from one sample, sequenced in a study of cytotoxic CD8 clonotypes in ibrutinib-treated CLL. The assay was immunoSEQ multiplex PCR, and TCRdb's table has in-frame clones only and misses some. The sample records about 76,000 clones, 70% to 90% being singletons. Sequences were derived from PBMCs, sampled after 24 months of ibrutinib treatment. Receptor source: a human donor with chronic lymphocytic leukemia. The CDR3 runs from the conserved cysteine through the conserved F or W.

TRBJ2-7,TRBV2,CASSEYQGNSYEQYF
TRBJ2-7,TRBV18,CASSPGTGAVAYEQYF
TRBJ1-4,TRBV11-2,CASSLLQGANEKLFF
TRBJ2-5,TRBV28,CASTTNGDVQETQYF
TRBJ2-1,TRBV5-1,CASSPYSGRGYNEQFF
TRBJ2-5,TRBV2,CASILQGGRQETQYF
TRBJ2-2,TRBV10-3,CAISENTGAYTGELFF
TRBJ2-1,TRBV6-6,CASSWGLYNEQFF
TRBJ2-1,TRBV5-1,CASRRRGGPDNEQFF
TRBJ2-7,TRBV4-1,CASSPGVIAGYYEQYF
TRBJ1-1,TRBV19,CASAISRDRGYTEAFF
TRBJ2-3,TRBV5-1,CASSYLREGDTQYF
TRBJ1-2,TRBV5-1,CASSLMGQGSVGYTF
TRBJ1-3,TRBV7-2,CASSPPGRVGNTIYF
TRBJ2-2,TRBV7-9,CASSLFGGPGELFF
TRBJ2-2,TRBV19,CASSRTGGTGELFF
TRBJ1-5,TRBV19,CASSISDQPQHF
TRBJ1-2,TRBV5-1,CASSLSGGNYGYTF
TRBJ1-3,TRBV6-1,CASSPAHSGNTIYF
TRBJ2-7,TRBV7-2,CASSINPPGASSSYEQYF
TRBJ2-1,TRBV15,CATSRDLGAEADEQFF
TRBJ1-2,TRBV4-2,CASSQDQGRNYGYTF
TRBJ2-7,TRBV5-1,CASSLDTRGEQYF
TRBJ1-5,TRBV27,CASSLGQGPNQPQHF
TRBJ2-5,TRBV7-7,CASSPVGGPETQYF
TRBJ2-5,TRBV7-6,CASSLGTGRQETQYF
TRBJ2-7,TRBV28,CASSLAGGRPYEQYF
TRBJ2-1,TRBV28,CASSSGPTRFF
TRBJ2-7,TRBV5-6,CASSGQGHSYEQYF
TRBJ2-2,TRBV5-1,CASSLAGSTGELFF
TRBJ2-3,TRBV27,CASSFRTDTQYF
TRBJ1-5,TRBV28,CASSLENQPQHF
TRBJ2-3,TRBV6-1,CASSEALRAGKTDTQYF
TRBJ2-1,TRBV27,CASSFLGGKNGPYNEQFF
TRBJ2-1,TRBV28,CASSRSLAGYNEQFF
TRBJ1-1,TRBV19,CASSIWSEAFF
TRBJ2-7,TRBV6-6,CASSRTSGYEQYF
TRBJ2-7,TRBV28,CASSLISGSYEQYF
TRBJ2-5,TRBV30,CAWSSGFYQETQYF
TRBJ1-1,TRBV6-1,CASSDRTGAAFF